Shown below are 30 T cell receptor beta chains from a single sample sequenced in a study of cytomegalovirus exposure and HLA in healthy donors (dated by TCRdb to 2017 to 2019). The method was the immunoSEQ multiplex PCR assay. For the multiplex PCR, a mixture combining 60 forward primers for TCR Vbeta segments and 13 reverse primers for TCR Jbeta segments was used. Imported from immuneACCESS, the table was reduced by TCRdb to in-frame sequences with V and J called. These copies leave out some clones; in studies compared against another copy, an unresolved V gene accounts for under half, and the cause of the remainder is not known. The sample includes some 190,000 clones, with more than 65% observed a single time. The ten largest clones take up around 3.2% of the sample. Material for sequencing was PBMCs. These receptors were collected from a woman aged 25 to 39 in good health and CMV-seropositive.

In its sample, this clone was seen a few times. This chain links TRBV27 with TRBJ2-7; 14 bases line up with TRBD2. CDR1 is MNHEY and CDR2 is SMNVEV in the germline V gene (reference sequence). The CDR3 sequence is 16 residues long. The V segment lost 4 bases and the J segment 5 bases; nucleotides outside the gene matches: 7. CDR3 sequence reads: CASSSPTSGRVHEQYF. CDR3 nucleotide sequence: TGTGCCAGCAGTTCCCCGACTAGCGGGAGGGTCCACGAGCAGTACTTC.

The chain recombines TRBV7-9 with TRBJ1-4, with a possible D match to TRBD1 (6 bases). The V gene's germline CDR1 is SEHNR and CDR2 FQNEAQ (reference sequence). The CDR3 is 15 residues long. The V end lost 3 bases, the J end lost 7 bases, and 15 bases lay between the germline ends. CDR3 nucleotides: TGTGCCAGCAGCTTGGACCAGGGGCGAGTTGAAAAACTGTTTTTT. This codes for CASSLDQGRVEKLFF. The variable domain in full, completed from reference TRBV7-9 and TRBJ1-4, reads DTGVSQNPRHKITKRGQNVTFRCDPISEHNRLYWYRQTLGQGPEFLTYFQNEAQLEKSRLLSDRFSAERPKGSFSTLEIQRTEQGDSAMYLCASSLDQGRVEKLFFGSGTQLSVL.

The J gene is TRBJ2-7, the V gene TRBV21-1; TRBD2 is taken as the D call from the table, unchecked against the DNA. TRBV21-1 is a pseudogene locus. The CDR3 length is 16 residues. The CDR3 DNA sequence: TGTGCCAGCAGCAAAAGACGGGTGTCCAAAAAAAACGAGCAGTACTTC. This translates into CASSKRRVSKKNEQYF.

The DNA for the CDR3 is TGTGCCAGCAGTCAACAGGGTTTGCTAACGAACGAGCAGTACTTC. As protein: CASSQQGLLTNEQYF. The chain has TRBV6-1 and TRBJ2-7; tentatively, D is TRBD1 (6 bases). The V gene's germline CDR1 is MNHNS and CDR2 SASEGT. The V and J ends lost 5 bases and 5 bases respectively, with 19 bases between them. The length of the CDR3 is 15 residues.

The genes are TRBV19 and TRBJ2-7, with a possible D match to TRBD1 (6 bases). Per germline, CDR1 LNHDA and CDR2 SQIVND (reference sequence). CDR3 length: 15 residues. Trimming removed 4 bases at V and 3 bases at J, with 16 bases between. The CDR3 coding sequence is TGTGCCAGTAGTACGACAGGAGCTCCTATCTACGAGCAGTACTTC. It translates to CASSTTGAPIYEQYF.

The chain combines TRBV19 with TRBJ1-1, with a weak D call TRBD1 (6 bases). CDR3 length: 14 residues. Trimming took off 5 bases at V and 5 bases at J, with 15 bases between the two ends. The germline CDR1 and CDR2 sequences are LNHDA and SQIVND (reference sequence). The CDR3 loop reads CASSPAGARTEAFF. For the CDR3, the DNA is TGTGCCAGTAGTCCGGCGGGGGCTCGAACTGAAGCTTTCTTT.

This chain uses TRBV27 with TRBJ1-1, with D possibly matching TRBD1 (6 bases). Trimming removed 5 bases from V and 1 base from J, with 14 bases in between. This CDR3 is 15 amino acids long. Germline assignment: CDR1 MNHEY and CDR2 SMNVEV (reference sequence). The CDR3 is CASSLRDTWNTEAFF. The CDR3 region has the DNA TGTGCCAGCAGTCTCCGGGACACTTGGAACACTGAAGCTTTCTTT.

The chain uses TRBV28 and TRBJ1-5; 7 bases match TRBD1. The germline V gene has CDR1 MDHEN and CDR2 SYDVKM. The CDR3 spans 14 residues. Losses at the gene ends were 5 bases for V and 3 bases for J; bases not matched to a gene: 4. This chain's CDR3 is CASSLGQFNQPQHF. In DNA form, the CDR3 reads TGTGCCAGCAGTCTGGGACAGTTCAATCAGCCCCAGCATTTT. The variable domain in full, completed from reference TRBV28 and TRBJ1-5, reads DVKVTQSSRYLVKRTGEKVFLECVQDMDHENMFWYRQDPGLGLRLIYFSYDVKMKEKGDIPEGYSVSREKKERFSLILESASTNQTSMYLCASSLGQFNQPQHFGDGTRLSIL.

The V and J genes are TRBV13 and TRBJ1-3; D not certain. This CDR3 is 20 amino acids long. V lost 5 bases, J lost 0 bases, and 26 bases lay in between. From germline, CDR1 is PRHDT and CDR2 FYEKMQ (reference sequence). The CDR3 sequence: CASSNLVDSKIKTSGNTIYF. In nucleotides, the CDR3 is TGTGCCAGCAGCAACCTCGTCGACTCAAAGATAAAAACCTCTGGAAACACCATATATTTT.

The J gene is TRBJ2-1, the V gene TRBV27; 9 bases are shared with TRBD1. Germline-derived CDR1 and CDR2 are MNHEY and SMNVEV (reference sequence). The CDR3 spans 16 residues. Unmatched junction bases numbered 10, after V lost 4 bases and J lost 6 bases. For the CDR3, the DNA is TGTGCCAGCAGTTCAACCCAACTGACAGGGGGCAATGAGCAGTTCTTC. Amino acid sequence: CASSSTQLTGGNEQFF.

The chain links TRBV7-2 to TRBJ2-5; D gene uncertain. CDR3 length: 15 residues. Germline V lookup: CDR1 SGHTA, CDR2 FQGNSA. Trimming removed 2 bases at V and 5 bases at J, with 15 bases between. CDR3 coding DNA: TGTGCCAGCAGCTTAACATTCGCGTCCGGGGAGACCCAGTACTTC. Protein sequence: CASSLTFASGETQYF.

This sequence joins TRBV7-9 and TRBJ2-7; possible D gene TRBD1, 6 bases. The CDR3 length is 13 residues. The ends were cut back, 6 bases at V and 2 bases at J, with 11 bases in the middle. The germline V gene has CDR1 SEHNR and CDR2 FQNEAQ (reference sequence). The CDR3 region is CASRAGETYEQYF. For the CDR3, the DNA is TGTGCCAGCAGGGCAGGGGAGACCTACGAGCAGTACTTC.

This chain uses TRBV18 with TRBJ2-1; 8 bases fit TRBD2. J gave up 7 bases and V 3 bases, and 11 bases lay outside the gene matches. CDR1 and CDR2 from the germline V gene are KGHSH and LQKENI. This CDR3 is built from 16 residues. CDR3 DNA: TGTGCCAGCTCACCGGGAAGCGCGGGAGGACGGAATGAGCAGTTCTTC. It specifies CASSPGSAGGRNEQFF.

The rearrangement uses TRBV2 and TRBJ2-1; no firm D call. Per the germline V gene, CDR1 is SNHLY and CDR2 is FYNNEI. The CDR3 runs to 12 residues. Trimming shortened V by 4 bases and J by 4 bases, and 5 bases separated the two germline ends. The CDR3, as DNA: TGTGCCAGCAGTGTTATTTACAATGAGCAGTTCTTC. The encoded protein is CASSVIYNEQFF.

This chain connects TRBV28 to TRBJ2-5; 8 nucleotides agree with TRBD2. CDR3 length equals 13 residues. Germline-derived CDR1 and CDR2 are MDHEN and SYDVKM. V gave up 4 bases and J gave up 6 bases; unmatched junction bases: 4. CDR3 in DNA: TGTGCCAGCAGTTACGGGAGGGAAAAGACCCAGTACTTC. Translation gives CASSYGREKTQYF. Supplemented by reference TRBV28 and TRBJ2-5, the full variable domain reads DVKVTQSSRYLVKRTGEKVFLECVQDMDHENMFWYRQDPGLGLRLIYFSYDVKMKEKGDIPEGYSVSREKKERFSLILESASTNQTSMYLCASSYGREKTQYFGPGTRLLVL.

This clone was found a few times. This chain joins TRBV27 and TRBJ1-2, with D unresolved. Trimming removed 6 bases from V and 4 bases from J, with 12 bases in between. The CDR3 covers 13 residues. CDR1 and CDR2 (germline): MNHEY, SMNVEV (reference sequence). For the CDR3, the DNA is TGTGCCAGCAGGGGCGTAGGTGGCTATGGCTACACCTTC. Encoded protein: CASRGVGGYGYTF.

The chain is built from TRBV5-1 and TRBJ2-7, with D hard to call. The germline gives CDR1 SGHRS, CDR2 YFSETQ. Trimming shortened V by 3 bases and J by 3 bases, and 10 bases separated the two germline ends. CDR3 length: 13 amino acids. DNA for the CDR3: TGCGCCAGCAGCTCCCCTACTCTCTACGAGCAGTACTTC. Translation gives CASSSPTLYEQYF.

The rearrangement links TRBV9 to TRBJ2-7; 11 nucleotides align to TRBD1. Looked up from germline, CDR1 is SGDLS and CDR2 is YYNGEE. With V trimmed by 4 bases and J by 3 bases, 6 bases remained unmatched. This CDR3 has 15 amino acids. In DNA form, the CDR3 reads TGTGCCAGCAGCCCCCGGGACAGGGGGATCTACGAGCAGTACTTC. Its translation: CASSPRDRGIYEQYF.

The CDR3 loop reads CASSESTSGMDEQFF. In DNA, the CDR3 is TGTGCCAGCAGTGAGAGTACTAGCGGGATGGATGAGCAGTTCTTC. The V and J genes are TRBV6-4 and TRBJ2-1; 10 bases map to TRBD2. This CDR3 region has 15 residues. CDR1 and CDR2 from the germline V gene are MRHNA and SNTAGT. The trim removed 3 bases at V and 8 bases at J, leaving 7 bases unmatched.

The rearrangement joins TRBV7-6 to TRBJ2-5; D is unresolved. The J call is in doubt because the DNA end fits TRBJ2-7 better. This CDR3 comprises 15 residues. Germline V gene lookup returns CDR1 SGHVS and CDR2 FNYEAQ. The CDR3 spells CASSLRQGPTYEQYF. The DNA for the CDR3 is TGTGCCAGCAGCTTACGACAAGGCCCTACGTACGAGCAGTACTTC.

The chain combines TRBV10-2 with TRBJ2-1, with D possibly TRBD2 on 6 matching bases. Per the germline V gene, CDR1 is WSHSY and CDR2 is SAAADI. This CDR3 region has 12 residues. V was pared by 7 bases and J by 7 bases, with 11 bases between. CDR3 nucleotides: TGCGCCAGCATGGACTATGGGAATGAGCAGTTCTTC. Translation: CASMDYGNEQFF.

V gene TRBV5-1 combines with J gene TRBJ2-1; tentative D call: TRBD2 (5 bases). V was clipped by 3 bases and J by 9 bases, with 16 bases between them. The V gene's germline CDR1 is SGHRS and CDR2 YFSETQ. The CDR3 length is 14 residues. CDR3: CASSSPGLAGEQFF. The CDR3 DNA follows: TGCGCCAGCAGCTCACCGGGGTTGGCGGGTGAGCAGTTCTTC.

The chain is built from TRBV28 and TRBJ1-5; D may be TRBD1 (6 bases). The CDR3 is 16 amino acids. Trimming took off 2 bases at V and 4 bases at J, with 15 bases between the two ends. From germline, CDR1 is MDHEN and CDR2 SYDVKM. The CDR3, as DNA: TGTGCCAGCAGTTTAAAGTGGACAGCCCTAAATCAGCCCCAGCATTTT. Translation: CASSLKWTALNQPQHF. The full variable domain, with the rest looked up from reference TRBV28 and TRBJ1-5, is DVKVTQSSRYLVKRTGEKVFLECVQDMDHENMFWYRQDPGLGLRLIYFSYDVKMKEKGDIPEGYSVSREKKERFSLILESASTNQTSMYLCASSLKWTALNQPQHFGDGTRLSIL.

This sequence joins TRBV10-2 and TRBJ2-1; 10 bases match TRBD2. The germline CDR1 and CDR2 sequences are WSHSY and SAAADI. Unmatched junction bases numbered 5, after V lost 6 bases and J lost 9 bases. The CDR3 length is 13 residues. DNA for the CDR3: TGCGCCAGCAGCCCGGGACTAGCGATTGAGCAGTTCTTC. Its translation is CASSPGLAIEQFF.

V is TRBV28 and J is TRBJ2-6; perhaps TRBD1 as D (6 bases). The germline V gene encodes CDR1 MDHEN and CDR2 SYDVKM. This CDR3 is 16 amino acids long. Trimming stripped 1 base from V and 4 bases from J, with 11 bases between. DNA of the CDR3: TGTGCCAGCAGTTTATCGGTGGGGGCCGGGGCCAACGTCCTGACTTTC. The encoded protein is CASSLSVGAGANVLTF.

The V call is TRBV28, the J call TRBJ1-1; D unclear. The length of the CDR3 is 14 residues. The germline gives CDR1 MDHEN, CDR2 SYDVKM. V lost 10 bases, J lost 5 bases, and 20 bases lay in between. This CDR3 is CATLLPGGTTEAFF. DNA for the CDR3: TGTGCCACCCTCCTCCCAGGAGGAACGACTGAAGCTTTCTTT.

The CDR3 nucleotides are TGTGCTAGTGGTTCGACTAGCGGGAGTTCCTACGAGCAGTACTTC. Translating gives CASGSTSGSSYEQYF. The chain couples TRBV12-5 to TRBJ2-7, with 12 bases matching TRBD2. Germline V gene lookup returns CDR1 LGHNT and CDR2 FRNRAP. V shed 4 bases and J 1 base; nucleotides not matched to a gene: 2. The CDR3 runs to 15 residues.

In this sample, this clone turned up a few times. V and J are TRBV5-1 and TRBJ2-7; TRBD1 is a possible D gene (6 bases). The V and J ends lost 0 bases and 6 bases respectively, with 16 bases between them. The CDR3 runs to 15 residues. Germline V CDR1 and CDR2: SGHRS, YFSETQ. The CDR3 here is CASSLASRGPLEQYF. The CDR3 nucleotides are TGCGCCAGCAGCTTGGCCAGCAGGGGCCCTCTCGAGCAGTACTTC.

This rearrangement joins TRBV15 to TRBJ2-7; 7 bases match TRBD1. Germline V gene lookup returns CDR1 LNHNV and CDR2 YYDKDF (reference sequence). The CDR3 covers 15 residues. J gave up 2 bases and V 1 base, and 5 bases lay outside the gene matches. The CDR3 DNA sequence: TGTGCCACCAGCAGAGCAACAGGGGCCACCTACGAGCAGTACTTC. Encoded protein: CATSRATGATYEQYF.

The V and J genes are TRBV28 and TRBJ2-7; 8 positions agree with TRBD1. This CDR3 region has 14 residues. Germline loops: CDR1 MDHEN, CDR2 SYDVKM. The junction had 9 bases not matched to a gene; V was cut back by 8 bases and J by 3 bases. The CDR3 region has the DNA TGTGCCAGCGGAGGGACAGGTTATTACTACGAGCAGTACTTC. Its translation: CASGGTGYYYEQYF.